Listed below are T cell receptor beta chains from one sample, sequenced in a study of T cells after posttransplantation cyclophosphamide. The table came from immunoSEQ multiplex PCR; TCRdb's copy has only in-frame clones and leaves some out. The data hold about 43,000 clones, with around 90% observed a single time. The starting material was PBMCs, obtained around 60 days after allogeneic stem cell transplant with posttransplant cyclophosphamide. Receptors originate from a male patient between 60 and 69 years old who received an allogeneic stem cell transplant from a related donor and was CMV-positive. The graft donor may have contributed some T cells. The CDR3 runs from the conserved cysteine through the conserved F or W. D genes are given only for firm matches. Size is omitted from some rows. Given values are once, few, many or a class for expanded clones.

>NA|TRBV7-9|TRBJ1-6|NA
CASSSSIEVPPLHF
TGTGCCAGCAGCTCCTCCATAGAAGTCCCACCCCTCCACTTT
>NA|TRBV5-1|TRBJ2-1|NA
CASSLATQGIGEQFF
TGCGCCAGCAGCTTGGCCACGCAGGGTATAGGTGAGCAGTTCTTC
>once|TRBV29-1|TRBJ1-2|TRBD1
CSVRQGVDYGYTF
TGCAGCGTGAGACAGGGTGTGGACTATGGCTACACCTTC
>NA|TRBV6-6|TRBJ1-1|TRBD1
CASRAGGNVEAFF
TGTGCCAGCAGGGCAGGGGGGAATGTTGAAGCTTTCTTT
>NA|TRBV9|TRBJ1-6|NA
CASSGGGSPLHF
TGTGCCAGCAGCGGGGGAGGTTCACCCCTCCACTTT
>NA|TRBV30|TRBJ1-1|TRBD1
CACRRTGWDTEAFF
TGTGCCTGCAGAAGGACAGGGTGGGACACTGAAGCTTTCTTT
>NA|TRBV21-1|TRBJ1-1|NA
CASSKGTPGHPNTEAFF
TGTGCCAGCAGCAAAGGAACTCCAGGACACCCGAACACTGAAGCTTTCTTT
>NA|TRBV4-1|TRBJ1-3|NA
CASSQDGSRSGNTIYF
TGCGCCAGCAGCCAAGATGGGAGCCGCTCTGGAAACACCATATATTTT
>few|TRBV6-1|TRBJ2-6|NA
CASSEAQGGANVLTF
TGTGCCAGCAGTGAAGCGCAGGGTGGGGCCAACGTCCTGACTTTC
>NA|TRBV4-1|TRBJ2-3|TRBD2
CASSFPGTSGSRTDTQYF
TGCGCCAGCAGCTTTCCCGGGACTAGCGGGAGTCGCACAGATACGCAGTATTTT
>once|TRBV27|TRBJ1-2|TRBD1
CASSSQGASGYTF
TGTGCCAGCAGTTCCCAGGGGGCGAGTGGCTACACCTTC
>once|TRBV10-3|TRBJ2-5|NA
CAISFSTGLETQYF
TGTGCCATCAGTTTCTCGACAGGCCTAGAGACCCAGTACTTC
>NA|TRBV2|TRBJ1-2|NA
CASSAANYGYTF
TGTGCCAGCAGTGCAGCTAACTATGGCTACACCTTC
>NA|TRBV7-2|TRBJ2-3|NA
CASSHRTESDTQYF
TGTGCCAGCAGCCACCGGACAGAGTCAGATACGCAGTATTTT
>NA|TRBV5-1|TRBJ2-5|NA
CASSLGQEPETQYF
TGCGCCAGCAGCTTGGGACAGGAGCCAGAGACCCAGTACTTC
>NA|TRBV5-4|TRBJ1-4|NA
CASSSKRGANEKLFF
TGTGCCAGCAGCTCCAAGCGGGGGGCTAATGAAAAACTGTTTTTT
>NA|TRBV2|TRBJ2-2|NA
CASSEQGPELFF
TGTGCCAGCAGTGAACAGGGGCCGGAGCTGTTTTTT
>NA|TRBV5-1|TRBJ2-5|TRBD2
CASSTSGGEETQYF
TGCGCCAGCAGCACCAGCGGGGGCGAAGAGACCCAGTACTTC
>NA|TRBV10-3|TRBJ1-6|NA
CAISESRTNSPLHF
TGTGCCATCAGTGAGTCCAGAACTAATTCACCCCTCCACTTT
>NA|TRBV5-1|TRBJ2-3|TRBD2
CASSPERGGTDTQYF
TGCGCCAGCAGCCCGGAGCGGGGGGGGACAGATACGCAGTATTTT
>NA|TRBV4-1|TRBJ1-3|NA
CASSQVVRQGGNTIYF
TGCGCCAGCAGCCAAGTTGTCAGGCAGGGGGGAAACACCATATATTTT
>once|TRBV29-1|TRBJ2-1|TRBD2
CSVAERGRGNEQFF
TGCAGCGTAGCCGAGCGGGGGCGGGGAAATGAGCAGTTCTTC
>once|TRBV12-5|TRBJ2-1|NA
CASGQTPDGVEVWWEQFF
TGTGCTAGTGGCCAAACCCCGGACGGGGTAGAAGTGTGGTGGGAGCAGTTCTTC
>NA|TRBV6-1|TRBJ1-1|NA
CASTSRGEAFF
TGTGCCAGCACCTCAAGGGGTGAAGCTTTCTTT
>NA|TRBV11-2|TRBJ1-6|NA
CASSLGLRSLHF
TGTGCCAGCAGCTTAGGACTACGATCCCTCCACTTT
>NA|TRBV19|TRBJ1-6|NA
CASSSDRSSYNSPLHF
TGTGCCAGTAGTTCCGACAGGAGCTCCTATAATTCACCCCTCCACTTT
>NA|TRBV29-1|TRBJ2-7|TRBD1
CSVLKLRDRAYEQYF
TGCAGCGTCCTTAAACTCCGGGACAGAGCCTACGAGCAGTACTTC
>NA|TRBV9|TRBJ1-3|NA
CASSSSRGSGNTIYF
TGTGCCAGCAGCTCTTCAAGGGGCTCTGGAAACACCATATATTTT
>once|TRBV18|TRBJ2-6|TRBD1
CASSPPSTGISGANVLTF
TGTGCCAGCTCACCACCGTCGACAGGGATATCCGGGGCCAACGTCCTGACTTTC
>NA|TRBV10-3|TRBJ2-7|NA
CAISGSAGNHEQYF
TGTGCCATCAGTGGCTCGGCAGGGAACCACGAGCAGTACTTC
>NA|TRBV11-3|TRBJ2-4|NA
CASSLENTRVGAKNIQYF
TGTGCCAGCAGCTTAGAAAATACTAGGGTAGGGGCCAAAAACATTCAGTACTTC
>NA|TRBV5-1|TRBJ2-1|TRBD2
CASSLQLAGAYNEQFF
TGCGCCAGCAGCTTACAACTAGCGGGGGCCTACAATGAGCAGTTCTTC
>NA|TRBV5-1|TRBJ2-3|TRBD2
CASSSSGASTDTQYF
TGCGCCAGCAGCTCAAGCGGGGCATCCACAGATACGCAGTATTTT
>few|TRBV27|TRBJ2-2|TRBD1
CASRTTGTAYTGELFF
TGTGCCAGCAGGACGACCGGGACAGCCTACACCGGGGAGCTGTTTTTT
>once|TRBV11-2|TRBJ1-1|TRBD1
CASSLGGQAEAFF
TGTGCCAGCAGCTTAGGGGGACAGGCTGAAGCTTTCTTT
>NA|TRBV29-1|TRBJ1-2|NA
CSVEEDRKF
TGCAGCGTTGAGGAAGACAGAAAGTTC
>few|TRBV6-6|TRBJ1-1|NA
CASSPVPGNTEAFF
TGTGCCAGCAGTCCAGTACCAGGGAACACTGAAGCTTTCTTT
>once|TRBV2|TRBJ2-7|NA
CASRQGREQYF
TGTGCCAGCAGACAGGGGAGGGAGCAGTACTTC
>NA|TRBV5-1|TRBJ1-3|NA
CASSTLPQGTLSGNTIYF
TGCGCCAGCAGCACGTTGCCCCAGGGGACCCTCTCTGGAAACACCATATATTTT
>NA|TRBV6-5|TRBJ2-1|TRBD1
CASSFQTGVNEQFF
TGTGCCAGCAGTTTTCAGACAGGGGTCAATGAGCAGTTCTTC
>NA|TRBV9|TRBJ2-5|NA
CASSVAPQGGDETQYF
TGTGCCAGCAGCGTAGCCCCCCAGGGGGGCGATGAGACCCAGTACTTC
>NA|TRBV9|TRBJ2-2|NA
CASSSRTPPGELFF
TGTGCCAGCAGCTCCCGGACTCCCCCCGGGGAGCTGTTTTTT
>NA|TRBV2|TRBJ1-1|TRBD1
CASSEMGQPYSTEAFF
TGTGCCAGCAGTGAAATGGGACAGCCCTATTCCACTGAAGCTTTCTTT
>NA|TRBV7-7|TRBJ2-2|TRBD2
CASSLDGNLAGTGELFF
TGTGCCAGCAGCTTAGACGGAAACTTAGCGGGGACCGGGGAGCTGTTTTTT
>NA|TRBV16|TRBJ1-2|TRBD1
CASRQGATGYTF
TGTGCCAGCAGGCAGGGGGCGACGGGCTACACCTTC
>NA|TRBV5-1|TRBJ1-1|TRBD1
CASSLGTGGMNTEAFF
TGCGCCAGCAGCCTGGGGACAGGGGGCATGAACACTGAAGCTTTCTTT
>NA|TRBV29-1|TRBJ1-4|TRBD1
CSVRLGQGRTNEKLFF
TGCAGCGTTCGACTAGGACAGGGCAGGACTAATGAAAAACTGTTTTTT
>NA|TRBV7-8|TRBJ2-5|TRBD1
CASSPGQGRQETQYF
TGTGCCAGCAGCCCGGGACAGGGGAGACAAGAGACCCAGTACTTC
>NA|TRBV7-9|TRBJ1-1|NA
CASSQDVRGGTEAFF
TGTGCCAGCAGCCAGGACGTACGAGGGGGCACTGAAGCTTTCTTT
>NA|TRBV19|TRBJ2-5|NA
CASTPDPRTGGGFETQYF
TGTGCCAGTACCCCAGATCCACGAACAGGGGGGGGGTTTGAGACCCAGTACTTC
>NA|TRBV5-4|TRBJ2-3|NA
CASSLKTGQTDTQYF
TGTGCCAGCAGCTTAAAAACAGGACAGACAGATACGCAGTATTTT
>NA|TRBV29-1|TRBJ1-5|NA
CSVPTGLGNQPQHF
TGCAGCGTTCCGACAGGTCTTGGCAATCAGCCCCAGCATTTT
>NA|TRBV6-5|TRBJ2-5|NA
CASSFLSRYQETQYF
TGTGCCAGCAGTTTTCTCTCCCGTTACCAAGAGACCCAGTACTTC
>once|TRBV19|TRBJ1-2|NA
CASTSSYGYTF
TGTGCCAGTACCTCCAGCTATGGCTACACCTTC
>NA|TRBV12-5|TRBJ1-3|NA
CASGSSNTIYF
TGTGCTAGTGGCTCAAGCAACACCATATATTTT
>NA|TRBV11-2|TRBJ1-2|TRBD1
CASSSKDRVGIRYGYTF
TGTGCCAGCAGCTCAAAGGACAGGGTTGGAATCAGATATGGCTACACCTTC
>NA|TRBV27|TRBJ2-7|TRBD2
CASSYWLPSGGLGYEQYF
TGTGCCAGCAGTTATTGGCTGCCTAGCGGGGGATTGGGGTACGAGCAGTACTTC
>NA|TRBV15|TRBJ1-5|NA
CATSRDFISNQPQHF
TGTGCCACCAGCAGAGATTTCATCAGCAATCAGCCCCAGCATTTT
>NA|TRBV18|TRBJ1-2|TRBD1
CASSQQGSNYGYTF
TGTGCCAGCTCGCAACAGGGGTCTAACTATGGCTACACCTTC
>NA|TRBV5-1|TRBJ2-1|NA
CASSLGSGTYNEQFF
TGCGCCAGCAGCTTAGGTTCCGGGACCTACAATGAGCAGTTCTTC